This T cell receptor beta chain is drawn from a study of blood T cell repertoires in COVID-19. TCRdb's table, derived via immunoSEQ multiplex PCR, lists solely in-frame clones and lacks some. The sample lists more than 200,000 clones, approximately 80% occurring once. The receptor's source is a man aged 60-69 years with acute or convalescent COVID-19. Specimen: peripheral blood.

Here the CDR3 reads CSAPRGGGAGELFF. DNA of the CDR3: TGCAGCGCCCCCCGAGGCGGGGGGGCCGGGGAGCTGTTTTTT. The chain joins TRBV29-1 to TRBJ2-2; 9 bases are a match to TRBD2. This CDR3 comprises 14 residues. V shed 7 bases and J 6 bases; nucleotides not matched to a gene: 9. In germline, CDR1 is SQVTM, CDR2 ANQGSEA.